One sample yielded the 22 T cell receptor beta chains listed below, sequenced in a study of identical twins' blood T cells. TCRdb called the 5' RACE reads again in MiXCR, with one record for every CDR3 protein. The sample lists fewer than 450,000 distinct CDR3 sequences, 28% occurring once. Specimen: PBMCs. The receptors here all came from a woman aged 18-50 years in good health.

The V call is TRBV2, the J call TRBJ2-1; D possibly uses TRBD1 or TRBD2 (6 bases each). V shed 11 bases and J shed 8 bases, with 19 bases lying between them. The germline V gene encodes CDR1 SNHLY and CDR2 FYNNEI. This CDR3 has 13 amino acids. In DNA, the CDR3 is TGTGCCTTACGACGGGGGCACGGGGATGAGCAGTTCTTC. Its translation: CALRRGHGDEQFF.

The sample holds a few counts of this clonotype. This rearrangement joins TRBV2 to TRBJ1-4; D is undetermined. The CDR3 runs 13 residues. The V end lost 4 bases, the J end lost 8 bases, and 11 bases lay between the germline ends. Germline V gene sequence: CDR1 SNHLY, CDR2 FYNNEI. In DNA form, the CDR3 reads TGTGCCAGCAGTGGCGGGTATAGGGAAAAACTGTTTTTT. It codes for CASSGGYREKLFF.

This sequence joins TRBV7-9 and TRBJ1-1; D is perhaps TRBD1 (5 bases). Germline CDR1 and CDR2: SEHNR and FQNEAQ (reference sequence). The CDR3 spans 13 residues. The V end lost 5 bases, the J end lost 5 bases, and 12 bases lay between the germline ends. In nucleotides, the CDR3 is TGTGCCAGCAGCCGAGGGACGCGAACTGAAGCTTTCTTT. The encoded protein is CASSRGTRTEAFF.

This clonotype was found a few times. The V call is TRBV7-9, the J call TRBJ1-3; the D is unclear. There are 16 residues in the CDR3. Trimming took 11 bases from V and 0 from J, leaving 20 bases between them. Germline lookup yields CDR1 SEHNR and CDR2 FQNEAQ (reference sequence). The DNA of the CDR3 is TGTGCCGTACCGTTCGACGGATCCTACTCTGGAAACACCATATATTTT. The encoded protein is CAVPFDGSYSGNTIYF. Full variable domain (missing parts from reference TRBV7-9 and TRBJ1-3): DTGVSQNPRHKITKRGQNVTFRCDPISEHNRLYWYRQTLGQGPEFLTYFQNEAQLEKSRLLSDRFSAERPKGSFSTLEIQRTEQGDSAMYLCAVPFDGSYSGNTIYFGEGSWLTVV.

This chain joins TRBV7-9 and TRBJ1-1, with D maybe TRBD1 (5 bases). Trimming removed 1 base at V and 6 bases at J, with 21 bases between. The CDR3 is 17 residues long. The germline CDR1 and CDR2 sequences are SEHNR and FQNEAQ (reference sequence). The CDR3 DNA sequence: TGTGCCAGCAGCTTAGGCACTCGCGGGGGGGTAGGTGCTGAAGCTTTCTTT. It translates to CASSLGTRGGVGAEAFF.

The rearrangement joins TRBV7-2 to TRBJ1-5; TRBD1 agrees at 8 bases. The CDR3 is made up of 14 amino acids. Germline V gives CDR1 SGHTA, CDR2 FQGNSA. Trimming took 2 bases from V and 7 from J; bases not matched to a gene: 4. The CDR3 here is CASSLPGGYQPQHF. The CDR3 DNA follows: TGTGCCAGCAGCTTACCAGGGGGCTACCAGCCCCAGCATTTT.

This clonotype was seen more than once but under ten times. The chain uses TRBV4-3 and TRBJ1-2, with D unclear. This CDR3 has 14 amino acids. V was trimmed by 1 base and J by 5 bases, leaving 11 bases between them. Germline V gene data show CDR1 as LGHNA and CDR2 as YSLEER. The CDR3 spells CASSQGRLGYGYTF. CDR3 nucleotide sequence: TGCGCCAGCAGCCAAGGACGTCTTGGTTATGGCTACACCTTC.

This clonotype was counted ten times or more. The gene calls are TRBV29-1 and TRBJ1-2, with 11 bases that match TRBD1. This CDR3 contains 14 residues. The J segment lost 6 bases and the V segment lost 6 bases, leaving 9 bases of the junction unmatched. The germline gives CDR1 SQVTM, CDR2 ANQGSEA. The CDR3 DNA follows: TGCAGCGTGGTCCCCGGGACAGGGGGACATGGCTACACCTTC. Its protein is CSVVPGTGGHGYTF.

A few counts support this clonotype. The gene calls are TRBV20-1 and TRBJ1-6; tentatively, D is TRBD1 (5 bases). The CDR3 has 17 amino acids. The germline gives CDR1 DFQATT, CDR2 SNEGSKA (reference sequence). Trimming shortened V by 3 bases and J by 2 bases, and 17 bases separated the two germline ends. For the CDR3, the DNA is TGCAGTGCTAGTACCAGGGCTCTTGTCCCCTATAATTCACCCCTCCACTTT. Translation: CSASTRALVPYNSPLHF.

The chain combines TRBV19 with TRBJ1-5; D gene uncertain. The J call is in doubt because the DNA end fits TRBJ2-3 better. Germline CDR1 LNHDA, CDR2 SQIVND (reference sequence). The CDR3 covers 13 residues. The CDR3 spells CASSLGDDQPQYF. CDR3 DNA sequence: TGTGCCAGTAGTCTAGGTGACGATCAGCCCCAGTATTTT.

V is TRBV13 and J is TRBJ2-1; TRBD1 is a possible D gene (5 bases). Trimming removed 1 base at V and 11 bases at J, with 6 bases between. The CDR3 extends over 11 amino acids. Germline CDR1 reads PRHDT; CDR2 reads FYEKMQ (reference sequence). The CDR3 protein is CASSLEGKQFF. Written as DNA, the CDR3 is TGTGCCAGCAGCTTAGAGGGGAAGCAGTTCTTC. Together with reference TRBV13 and TRBJ2-1, the CDR3 gives the full variable domain: AAGVIQSPRHLIKEKRETATLKCYPIPRHDTVYWYQQGPGQDPQFLISFYEKMQSDKGSIPDRFSAQQFSDYHSELNMSSLELGDSALYFCASSLEGKQFFGPGTRLTVL.

The chain carries TRBV7-9 and TRBJ1-1; the match to TRBD1 covers 7 bases. Per the germline V gene, CDR1 is SEHNR and CDR2 is FQNEAQ (reference sequence). V was clipped by 5 bases and J by 5 bases; unmatched bases: 5. This CDR3 comprises 13 residues. This CDR3 reads CASSVPGGTEAFF. In DNA, the CDR3 is TGTGCCAGCAGCGTGCCAGGGGGGACTGAAGCTTTCTTT.

This clonotype was seen a handful of times. This rearrangement joins TRBV7-9 to TRBJ2-2, with 7 bases aligning to TRBD1. Trimming cost V 5 bases and J 4 bases; bases outside gene matches: 4. Germline V CDR1 and CDR2: SEHNR, FQNEAQ (reference sequence). This CDR3 spans 14 amino acids. The CDR3 reads CASSRTGITGELFF. CDR3 DNA: TGTGCCAGCAGCCGGACAGGAATCACCGGGGAGCTGTTTTTT.

The genes are TRBV7-2 and TRBJ1-2; possibly TRBD1 for D (5 bases). With 2 bases removed from V and 6 bases from J, the gap between germline ends came to 10 bases. There are 13 residues in the CDR3. Germline loops: CDR1 SGHTA, CDR2 FQGNSA. The CDR3 sequence: CASSLSRQNGYTF. In DNA, the CDR3 is TGTGCCAGCAGCTTAAGTCGACAGAATGGCTACACCTTC.

This clonotype appeared once. A much larger clone is a single base away; this may be a read error. This chain connects TRBV29-1 to TRBJ1-1; D is uncertain. In germline, CDR1 is SQVTM, CDR2 ANQGSEA. The V gene lost 8 bases and the J gene lost 2 bases, with 9 bases spanning the gap. The CDR3 contains 11 residues. Written as DNA, the CDR3 is TGCAGCATCCACGCTAACACTGAAGCTTTCTTT. Translation: CSIHANTEAFF.

This clonotype occurred a few times. V is TRBV5-1 and J is TRBJ1-1; 7 bases match TRBD1. This CDR3 comprises 14 residues. Unmatched junction bases numbered 8, after V lost 4 bases and J lost 5 bases. Germline V lookup: CDR1 SGHRS, CDR2 YFSETQ. The CDR3 region has the DNA TGCGCCAGCAGCGGGGGACAGAGTGAGACTGAAGCTTTCTTT. Translating gives CASSGGQSETEAFF.

The chain recombines TRBV27 with TRBJ2-7; D is possibly TRBD1 (6 bases). The V end was cut by 3 bases, the J end by 5 bases, with 14 bases between. Looked up from germline, CDR1 is MNHEY and CDR2 is SMNVEV (reference sequence). The CDR3 is 14 residues long. In nucleotides, the CDR3 is TGTGCCAGCAGTTTCCTCTCCAGGGGCAACGAGCAGTACTTC. This sequence encodes CASSFLSRGNEQYF.

There are many counts of this clonotype. This chain uses TRBV18 with TRBJ2-5; D gene unclear. The CDR3 is 13 amino acids. Trimming stripped 2 bases from V and 1 base from J, with 5 bases between. Germline assignment: CDR1 KGHSH and CDR2 LQKENI. CDR3 residues: CASSPGSQETQYF. The CDR3 nucleotides read TGTGCCAGCTCACCAGGGTCCCAAGAGACCCAGTACTTC.

The chain employs TRBV5-1 and TRBJ1-1; D is uncertain. CDR1 is SGHRS and CDR2 is YFSETQ in the germline V gene. The CDR3 extends over 13 amino acids. V lost 0 bases, J lost 3 bases, and 6 bases lay in between. CDR3 loop: CASSLASDTEAFF. CDR3 nucleotide sequence: TGCGCCAGCAGCTTGGCCAGCGACACTGAAGCTTTCTTT. Combining the CDR3 with reference TRBV5-1 and TRBJ1-1 gives the whole variable domain KAGVTQTPRYLIKTRGQQVTLSCSPISGHRSVSWYQQTPGQGLQFLFEYFSETQRNKGNFPGRFSGRQFSNSRSEMNVSTLELGDSALYLCASSLASDTEAFFGQGTRLTVV.

This clonotype was counted between two and nine times. The rearrangement joins TRBV20-1 to TRBJ1-1; 7 positions match TRBD1. Trimming took 3 bases from V and 5 from J; bases not matched to a gene: 9. This CDR3 has 14 amino acids. From germline, CDR1 is DFQATT and CDR2 SNEGSKA (reference sequence). The CDR3 reads CSARGGTAVTEAFF. CDR3 nucleotides: TGCAGTGCTAGGGGAGGGACAGCGGTTACTGAAGCTTTCTTT.

The chain employs TRBV6-2 or TRBV6-3 and TRBJ1-1; 8 nucleotides align to TRBD1. CDR3 length equals 16 residues. Germline V gene lookup returns CDR1 MNHEY and CDR2 SVGEGT. V shed 1 base and J 0 bases; nucleotides not matched to a gene: 4. CDR3 amino acids: CASSYWTGSLNTEAFF. CDR3 DNA: TGTGCCAGCAGTTACTGGACAGGGTCCCTGAACACTGAAGCTTTCTTT.

The rearrangement links TRBV20-1 to TRBJ2-3, with 8 bases that match TRBD2. The junction had 9 bases not matched to a gene; V was cut back by 3 bases and J by 4 bases. The CDR3 spans 15 residues. The germline CDR1 and CDR2 sequences are DFQATT and SNEGSKA (reference sequence). The CDR3 DNA reads as TGCAGTGCTAGCCCTACTAGCGGTGGGCCAGATACGCAGTATTTT. Protein sequence: CSASPTSGGPDTQYF.